Listed below are T cell receptor beta chains from one sample, sequenced in a study of Ad26.COV2.S vaccination and SARS-CoV-2 variants. Some clones are missing from TCRdb's copy, which holds only in-frame ones; the method was immunoSEQ multiplex PCR. The data contain hundreds of thousands of clones, 80% to 90% of them seen just once; the ten biggest clones take up approximately 11%. Material: peripheral blood, obtained in a trial of Ad26.COV2.S vaccine versus placebo. The receptors shown here come from a person between 18 and 60 years old who received the Ad26.COV2.S COVID-19 vaccine or a placebo. Both conserved end residues are part of each CDR3. A D gene is named only where the DNA matches it firmly.

V gene	J gene	D gene	CDR3 DNA	CDR3 protein
TRBV24-1	TRBJ1-1	TRBD1	TGTGCCACCAGTGACCCGGGGAGGGGGCAGACTGAAGCTTTCTTT	CATSDPGRGQTEAFF
TRBV7-2	TRBJ2-7	TRBD2	TGTGCCAGCAGCTTAGAGAGGAGCGGGGGCCTCCAGCAGCAGTACTTC	CASSLERSGGLQQQYF
TRBV11-2	TRBJ2-5	TRBD2	TGTGCCAGCAGCTTAGATCGGGGGGGTGGACAGACCCAGTACTTC	CASSLDRGGGQTQYF
TRBV27	TRBJ2-2	.	TGTGCCACCAAACCGGGACACTCGAACACCGGGGAGCTGTTTTTT	CATKPGHSNTGELFF
TRBV4-1	TRBJ1-1	.	TGCGCCAGCAGCCAAGGGATGGCGAGAGGGAACACTGAAGCTTTCTTT	CASSQGMARGNTEAFF
TRBV5-1	TRBJ1-2	.	TGCGCCAGCAGCTTGGGGACAGCCTATGGCTACACCTTC	CASSLGTAYGYTF
TRBV7-2	TRBJ1-1	.	TGTGCCAGCAGCTTAAAGATCATGAACACTGAAGCTTTCTTT	CASSLKIMNTEAFF
TRBV18	TRBJ1-2	.	TGTGCCAGCTCACCGGACCTAAGGGGAGGAGACTATGGCTACACCTTC	CASSPDLRGGDYGYTF
TRBV19	TRBJ2-7	TRBD1	TGTGCCAGTGCGCGGGTAGGGGGGACAGGGGGATCCGAGCAGTACTTC	CASARVGGTGGSEQYF
TRBV7-2	TRBJ2-1	.	TGTGCCAGCAGCTTAGTGGACAGCTCCTACAATGAGCAGTTCTTC	CASSLVDSSYNEQFF
TRBV11-1	TRBJ2-7	.	TGTGCCAGCAGCTTTAACAGCTACGAGCAGTACTTC	CASSFNSYEQYF
TRBV19	TRBJ2-1	.	TGTGCCAGTAGTCTGGGGTCAGGGGAGCAGTTCTTC	CASSLGSGEQFF
TRBV19	TRBJ1-1	.	TGTGCCAGTAGTGCTAGGCAGGGGATGAACACTGAAGCTTTCTTT	CASSARQGMNTEAFF
TRBV24-1	TRBJ2-3	.	TGTGCCACCGGACCGATGGATGAAATTGATACGCAGTATTTT	CATGPMDEIDTQYF
TRBV3-1/TRBV3-2	TRBJ1-6	.	TGTGCCAGCAGCCAAGAGAGGGGCTCCTATAATTCACCCCTCCACTTT	CASSQERGSYNSPLHF
TRBV19	TRBJ1-3	.	TGTGCCAGTAGTATTTGGGGCAGCTCTGGAAACACCATATATTTT	CASSIWGSSGNTIYF
TRBV11-1	TRBJ2-3	TRBD2	TGTGCCAGCAGCCCGTGGACTAGCGGGCAAACAGATACGCAGTATTTT	CASSPWTSGQTDTQYF
TRBV28	TRBJ2-6	TRBD2	TGTGCCAGCAGTTTATCCGTCCATGGGGGACTAACTGGGGCCAACGTCCTGACTTTC	CASSLSVHGGLTGANVLTF